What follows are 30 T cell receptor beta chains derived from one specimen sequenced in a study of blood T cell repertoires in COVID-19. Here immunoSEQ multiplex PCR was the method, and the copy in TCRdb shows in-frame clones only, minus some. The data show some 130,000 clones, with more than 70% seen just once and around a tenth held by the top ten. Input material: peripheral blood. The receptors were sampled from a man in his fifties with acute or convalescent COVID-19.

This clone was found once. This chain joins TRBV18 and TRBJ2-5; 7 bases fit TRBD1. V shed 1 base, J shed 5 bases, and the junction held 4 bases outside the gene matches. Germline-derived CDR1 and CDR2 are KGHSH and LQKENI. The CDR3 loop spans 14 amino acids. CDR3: CASSPRTGQETQYF. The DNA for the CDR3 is TGTGCCAGCTCACCACGGACAGGTCAGGAGACCCAGTACTTC.

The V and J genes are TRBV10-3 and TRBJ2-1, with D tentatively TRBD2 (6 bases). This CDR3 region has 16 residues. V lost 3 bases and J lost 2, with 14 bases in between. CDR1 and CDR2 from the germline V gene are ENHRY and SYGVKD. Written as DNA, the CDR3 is TGTGCCATCAGTGATTGGAGCGCTAGCGCCTACAATGAGCAGTTCTTC. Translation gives CAISDWSASAYNEQFF.

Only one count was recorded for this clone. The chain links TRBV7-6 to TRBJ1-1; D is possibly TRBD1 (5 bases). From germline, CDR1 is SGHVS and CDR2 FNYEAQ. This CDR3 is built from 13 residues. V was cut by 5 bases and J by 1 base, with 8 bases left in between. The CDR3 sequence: CASSPGQNTEAFF. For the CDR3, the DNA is TGTGCCAGCAGCCCAGGACAGAACACTGAAGCTTTCTTT. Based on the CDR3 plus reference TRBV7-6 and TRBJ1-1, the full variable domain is GAGVSQSPRYKVTKRGQDVALRCDPISGHVSLYWYRQALGQGPEFLTYFNYEAQQDKSGLPNDRFSAERPEGSISTLTIQRTEQRDSAMYRCASSPGQNTEAFFGQGTRLTVV.

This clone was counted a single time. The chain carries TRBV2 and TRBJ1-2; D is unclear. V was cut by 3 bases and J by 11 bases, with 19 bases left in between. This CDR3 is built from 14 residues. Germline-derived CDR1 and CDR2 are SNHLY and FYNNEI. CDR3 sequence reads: CASSEVLTESTYTF. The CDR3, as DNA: TGTGCCAGCAGTGAGGTTTTAACTGAATCCACGTACACCTTC.

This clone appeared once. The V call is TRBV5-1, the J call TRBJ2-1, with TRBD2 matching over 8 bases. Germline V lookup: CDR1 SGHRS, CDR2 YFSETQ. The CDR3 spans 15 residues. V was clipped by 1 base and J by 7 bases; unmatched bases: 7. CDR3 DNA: TGCGCCAGCAGCTTGACTAGCGGACCATGGAATGAGCAGTTCTTC. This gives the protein CASSLTSGPWNEQFF.

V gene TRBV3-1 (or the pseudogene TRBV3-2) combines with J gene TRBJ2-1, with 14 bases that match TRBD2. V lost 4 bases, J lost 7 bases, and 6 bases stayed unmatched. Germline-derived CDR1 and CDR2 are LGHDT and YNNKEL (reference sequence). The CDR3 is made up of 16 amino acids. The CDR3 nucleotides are TGTGCCAGCAGCCTGCTTCGACTAGCGGGGGGGAATGAGCAGTTCTTC. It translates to CASSLLRLAGGNEQFF.

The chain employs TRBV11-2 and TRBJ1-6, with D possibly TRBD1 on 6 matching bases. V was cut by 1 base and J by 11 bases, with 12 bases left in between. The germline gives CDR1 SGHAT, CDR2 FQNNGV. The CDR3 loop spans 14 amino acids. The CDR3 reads CASSLALSGAPLHF. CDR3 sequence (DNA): TGTGCCAGCAGCTTAGCGCTGTCAGGGGCACCCCTCCACTTT.

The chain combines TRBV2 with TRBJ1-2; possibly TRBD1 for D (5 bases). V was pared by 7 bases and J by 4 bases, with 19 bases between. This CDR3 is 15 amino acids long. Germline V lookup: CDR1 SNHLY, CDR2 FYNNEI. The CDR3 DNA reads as TGTGCCAGCACCCCGAGAATACAGGATATCTATGGCTACACCTTC. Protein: CASTPRIQDIYGYTF.

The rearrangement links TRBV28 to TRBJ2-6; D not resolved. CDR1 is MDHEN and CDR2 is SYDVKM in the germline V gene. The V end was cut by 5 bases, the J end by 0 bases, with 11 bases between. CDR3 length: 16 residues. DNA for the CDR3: TGTGCCAGCAGTGGGCCGATTTCCTCTGGGGCCAACGTCCTGACTTTC. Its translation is CASSGPISSGANVLTF.

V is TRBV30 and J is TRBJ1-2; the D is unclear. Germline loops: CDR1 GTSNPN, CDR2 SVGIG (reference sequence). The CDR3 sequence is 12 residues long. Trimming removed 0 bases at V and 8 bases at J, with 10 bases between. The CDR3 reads CAWSVEGSGYTF. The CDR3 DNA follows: TGTGCCTGGAGTGTAGAGGGTTCCGGCTACACCTTC.

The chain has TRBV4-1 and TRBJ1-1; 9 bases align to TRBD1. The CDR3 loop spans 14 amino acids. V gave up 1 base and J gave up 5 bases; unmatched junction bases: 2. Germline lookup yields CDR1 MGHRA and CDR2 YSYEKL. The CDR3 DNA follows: TGCGCCAGCAGCCAAGCGACAGGGGGAACTGAAGCTTTCTTT. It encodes CASSQATGGTEAFF.

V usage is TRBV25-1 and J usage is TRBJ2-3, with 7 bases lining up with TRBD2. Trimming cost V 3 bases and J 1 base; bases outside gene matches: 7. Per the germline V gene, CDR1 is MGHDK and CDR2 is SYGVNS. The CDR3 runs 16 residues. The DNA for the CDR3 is TGTGCCAGCAGTGACCCTCGGCTAGCGGGCACAGATACGCAGTATTTT. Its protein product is CASSDPRLAGTDTQYF.

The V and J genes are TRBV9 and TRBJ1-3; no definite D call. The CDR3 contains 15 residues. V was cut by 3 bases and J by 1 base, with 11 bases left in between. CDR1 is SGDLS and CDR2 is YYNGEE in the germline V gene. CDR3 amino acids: CASSDREGSGNTIYF. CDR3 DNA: TGTGCCAGCAGCGATCGGGAGGGATCTGGAAACACCATATATTTT.

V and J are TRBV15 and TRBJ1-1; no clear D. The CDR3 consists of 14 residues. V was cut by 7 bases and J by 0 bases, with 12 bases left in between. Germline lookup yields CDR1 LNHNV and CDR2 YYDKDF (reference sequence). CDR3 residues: CATTASPMNTEAFF. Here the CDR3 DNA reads TGTGCCACCACAGCGTCCCCAATGAACACTGAAGCTTTCTTT.

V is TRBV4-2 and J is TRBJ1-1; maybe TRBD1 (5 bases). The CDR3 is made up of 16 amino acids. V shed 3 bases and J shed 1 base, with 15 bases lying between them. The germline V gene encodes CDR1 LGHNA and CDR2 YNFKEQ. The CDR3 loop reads CASSQAGGTGNTEAFF. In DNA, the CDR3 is TGTGCCAGCAGCCAGGCAGGAGGGACGGGGAACACTGAAGCTTTCTTT.

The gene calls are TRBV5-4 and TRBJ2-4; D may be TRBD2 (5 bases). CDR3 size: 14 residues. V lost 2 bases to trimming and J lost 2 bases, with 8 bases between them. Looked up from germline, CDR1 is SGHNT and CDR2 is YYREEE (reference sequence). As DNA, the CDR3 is TGTGCCAGCAGCTTAGAGGGAACCAAAAACATTCAGTACTTC. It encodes CASSLEGTKNIQYF.

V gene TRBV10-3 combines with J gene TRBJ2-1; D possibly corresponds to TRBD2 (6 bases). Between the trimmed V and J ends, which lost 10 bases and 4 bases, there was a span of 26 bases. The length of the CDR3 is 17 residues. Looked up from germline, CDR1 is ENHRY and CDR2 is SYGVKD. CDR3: CATQGVQGGAYYNEQFF. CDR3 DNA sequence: TGTGCCACCCAAGGGGTACAAGGAGGGGCGTATTACAATGAGCAGTTCTTC.

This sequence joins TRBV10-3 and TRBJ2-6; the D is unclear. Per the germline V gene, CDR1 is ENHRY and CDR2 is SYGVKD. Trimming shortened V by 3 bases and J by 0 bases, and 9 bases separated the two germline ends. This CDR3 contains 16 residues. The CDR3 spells CAISERPGSGANVLTF. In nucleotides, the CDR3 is TGTGCCATCAGTGAACGACCGGGCTCTGGGGCCAACGTCCTGACTTTC.

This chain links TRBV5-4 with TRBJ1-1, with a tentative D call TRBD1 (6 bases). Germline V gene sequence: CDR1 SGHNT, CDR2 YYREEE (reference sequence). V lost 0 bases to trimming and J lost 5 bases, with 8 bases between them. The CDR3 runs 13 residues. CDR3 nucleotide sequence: TGTGCCAGCAGCTTGGACAGGGTGACTGAAGCTTTCTTT. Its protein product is CASSLDRVTEAFF.

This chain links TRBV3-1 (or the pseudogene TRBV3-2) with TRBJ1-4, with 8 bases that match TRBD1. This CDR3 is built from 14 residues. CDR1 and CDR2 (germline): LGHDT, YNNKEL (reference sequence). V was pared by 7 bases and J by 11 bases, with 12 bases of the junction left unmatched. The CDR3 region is CASTTPGQATKLFF. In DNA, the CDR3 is TGTGCCAGCACTACCCCGGGACAGGCGACGAAACTGTTTTTT.

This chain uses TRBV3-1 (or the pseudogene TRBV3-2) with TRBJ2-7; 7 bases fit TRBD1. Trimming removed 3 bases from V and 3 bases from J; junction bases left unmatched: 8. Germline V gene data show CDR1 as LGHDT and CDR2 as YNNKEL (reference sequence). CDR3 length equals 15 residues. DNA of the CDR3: TGTGCCAGCAGCCAGAGCGCGGCAGGGGGCTACGAGCAGTACTTC. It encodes CASSQSAAGGYEQYF.

CDR3 loop: CATSIQGFGYTF. As DNA, the CDR3 is TGTGCCACCAGTATTCAGGGATTTGGCTACACCTTC. The chain combines TRBV24-1 with TRBJ1-2; TRBD1 is a possible D gene (5 bases). Germline CDR1 is KGHDR and CDR2 is SFDVKD. The CDR3 is made up of 12 amino acids. Trimming stripped 6 bases from V and 7 bases from J, with 11 bases between.

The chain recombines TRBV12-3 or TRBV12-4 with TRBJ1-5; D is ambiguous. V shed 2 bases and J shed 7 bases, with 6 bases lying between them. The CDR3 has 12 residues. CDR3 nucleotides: TGTGCCAGCAGTTTATCGGGACAGCCCCAGCATTTT. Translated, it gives CASSLSGQPQHF.

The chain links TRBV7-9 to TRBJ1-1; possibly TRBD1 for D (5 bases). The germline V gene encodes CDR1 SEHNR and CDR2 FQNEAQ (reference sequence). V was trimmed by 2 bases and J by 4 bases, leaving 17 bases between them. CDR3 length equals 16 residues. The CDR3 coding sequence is TGTGCCAGCAGCTTAAGGGGAAATCCAAGGGGCACTGAAGCTTTCTTT. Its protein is CASSLRGNPRGTEAFF.

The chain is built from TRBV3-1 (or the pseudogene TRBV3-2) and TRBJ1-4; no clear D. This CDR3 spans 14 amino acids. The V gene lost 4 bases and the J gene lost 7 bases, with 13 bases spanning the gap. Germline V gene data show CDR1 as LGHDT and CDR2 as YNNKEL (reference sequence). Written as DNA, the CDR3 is TGTGCCAGCAGCCCGACGTCCGGAGGTGAAAAACTGTTTTTT. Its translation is CASSPTSGGEKLFF.

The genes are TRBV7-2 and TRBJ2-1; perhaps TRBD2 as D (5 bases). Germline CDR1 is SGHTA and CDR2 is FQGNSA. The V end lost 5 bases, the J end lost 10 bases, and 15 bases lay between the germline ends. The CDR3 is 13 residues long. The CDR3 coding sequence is TGTGCCAGCAGCACGGATCCCTCGGGGGAGCAGTTCTTC. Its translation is CASSTDPSGEQFF.

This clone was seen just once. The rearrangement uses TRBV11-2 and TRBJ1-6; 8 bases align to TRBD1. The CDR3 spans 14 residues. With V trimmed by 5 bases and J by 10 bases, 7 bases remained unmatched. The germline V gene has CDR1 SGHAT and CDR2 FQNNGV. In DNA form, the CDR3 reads TGTGCCAGCAGCCTAGTCAGGGGGCACTCACCCCTCCACTTT. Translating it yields CASSLVRGHSPLHF.

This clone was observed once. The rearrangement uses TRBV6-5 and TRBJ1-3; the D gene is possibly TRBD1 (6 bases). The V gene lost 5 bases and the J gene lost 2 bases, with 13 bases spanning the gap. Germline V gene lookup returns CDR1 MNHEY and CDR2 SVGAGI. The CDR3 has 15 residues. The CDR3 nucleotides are TGTGCCAGCAGTAGCGACAGGCTGACTGGAAACACCATATATTTT. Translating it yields CASSSDRLTGNTIYF.

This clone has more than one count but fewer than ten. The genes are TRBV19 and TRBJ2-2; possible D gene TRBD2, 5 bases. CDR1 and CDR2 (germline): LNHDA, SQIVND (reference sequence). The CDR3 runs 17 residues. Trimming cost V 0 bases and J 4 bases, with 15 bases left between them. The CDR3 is CASSIDLWSGSTGELFF. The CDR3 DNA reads TGTGCCAGTAGTATAGATCTATGGAGCGGTTCCACCGGGGAGCTGTTTTTT. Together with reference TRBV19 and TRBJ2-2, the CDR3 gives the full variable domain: DGGITQSPKYLFRKEGQNVTLSCEQNLNHDAMYWYRQDPGQGLRLIYYSQIVNDFQKGDIAEGYSVSREKKESFPLTVTSAQKNPTAFYLCASSIDLWSGSTGELFFGEGSRLTVL.

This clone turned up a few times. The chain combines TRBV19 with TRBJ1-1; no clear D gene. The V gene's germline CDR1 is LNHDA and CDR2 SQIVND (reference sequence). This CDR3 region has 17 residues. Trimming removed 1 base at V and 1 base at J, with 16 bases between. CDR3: CASSIGVGQVPNTEAFF. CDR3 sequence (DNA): TGTGCCAGTAGTATAGGGGTCGGTCAGGTTCCGAACACTGAAGCTTTCTTT.